These T cell receptor beta chains were read from a single sample in a study of human T cells and chemical hapten exposure. One entry per CDR3 protein results from TCRdb running MiXCR on the RACE reads. The sample includes approximately 89,000 distinct CDR3 sequences, about 10% seen only once; the top ten take 2% to 2.5%. The sample here was whole blood, taken in connection with sensitization to the hapten diphenylcyclopropenone (DPC). The receptors here all came from a woman between 25 and 40 years old with alopecia areata. Some clones in this sample may be carry-over from other donors' samples. CDR3s include the opening cysteine and the closing phenylalanine or tryptophan. A D gene is named only where the DNA matches it firmly. Clone size is given for some rows only: seen once, a few or many times, or a class if the clone is expanded.

j_call v_call d_call clone_size cdr3_aa cdr3_nt
TRBJ1-1 TRBV28 NA many CASSFSRLSYTEAFF TGTGCCAGCAGTTTCTCCCGATTGAGCTACACTGAAGCTTTCTTT
TRBJ2-5 TRBV10-3 TRBD1 few CAISRSTGARGETQYF TGTGCCATCTCGCGATCAACAGGGGCTCGAGGAGAGACCCAGTACTTC
TRBJ2-7 TRBV5-1 NA few CASSPSQRQATSYEQYF TGCGCCAGCAGTCCCTCCCAAAGACAGGCCACATCCTACGAGCAGTACTTC
TRBJ2-3 TRBV7-8 NA many CASSLGTASTDTQYF TGTGCCAGCAGCCTTGGGACCGCTAGCACAGATACGCAGTATTTT
TRBJ1-1 TRBV29-1 TRBD1 NA CSVEDQGGAEAFF TGCAGCGTTGAAGATCAGGGGGGAGCTGAAGCTTTCTTT
TRBJ2-1 TRBV29-1 NA NA CSVHDLYEQFF TGCAGCGTCCACGACTTGTACGAGCAGTTCTTC
TRBJ2-1 TRBV28 NA NA CASSGIGDEQFF TGTGCCAGCTCTGGGATCGGGGATGAGCAGTTCTTC
TRBJ2-1 TRBV28 TRBD1 few CASSSTGVTYNEQFF TGTGCCAGCAGCTCGACAGGGGTGACCTACAATGAGCAGTTCTTC
TRBJ2-2 TRBV9 NA many CASSVESQGRGGELFF TGTGCCAGCAGCGTAGAGTCGCAGGGGCGTGGCGGGGAGCTGTTTTTT
TRBJ2-1 TRBV7-8 NA many CASSLVFAVGYNEQFF TGTGCCAGCAGCTTAGTCTTTGCGGTGGGTTACAATGAGCAGTTCTTC
TRBJ2-3 TRBV28 TRBD1 many CASSLHRSGQLTDTQYF TGTGCCAGCAGTCTCCATAGATCGGGACAGCTCACAGATACGCAGTATTTT
TRBJ2-1 TRBV13 TRBD2 NA CASSRGRGSVVEQFF TGTGCCAGCAGCCGAGGGAGGGGATCGGTAGTAGAGCAGTTCTTC
TRBJ2-7 TRBV11-2 NA many CASSSFYEQYF TGTGCCAGCAGCTCGTTCTACGAGCAGTACTTC
TRBJ2-5 TRBV7-8 NA NA CASSLNRAQETQYF TGTGCCAGCAGCTTAAACAGGGCCCAAGAGACCCAGTACTTC
TRBJ1-1 TRBV5-1 NA NA CASGLGIRNTEAFF TGCGCCAGCGGCTTGGGTATCAGGAACACTGAAGCTTTCTTT
TRBJ1-1 TRBV7-9 NA many CASKDGQSRVMNTEAFF TGTGCCAGCAAGGACGGACAGTCCCGAGTCATGAACACTGAAGCTTTCTTT
TRBJ2-3 TRBV7-6 TRBD2 few CASSLLGGRLSSGTDTQYF TGTGCCAGCAGCTTACTTGGCGGGAGGCTCTCATCGGGCACAGATACGCAGTATTTT
TRBJ1-5 TRBV12-5 NA NA CASGFMGEMGSNQPQHF TGTGCTAGTGGTTTTATGGGGGAGATGGGTAGCAATCAGCCCCAGCATTTT
TRBJ1-1 TRBV5-1 NA many CASSTTSSEAFF TGCGCCAGCAGCACTACGAGTTCTGAAGCTTTCTTT
TRBJ2-7 TRBV2 TRBD2 NA CASTESAGGYEQYF TGTGCCAGCACGGAATCGGCGGGAGGGTACGAGCAGTACTTC
TRBJ2-1 TRBV29-1 TRBD2 many CSAAGTITYNEQFF TGCAGCGCCGCCGGGACTATAACCTACAATGAGCAGTTCTTC
TRBJ2-1 TRBV10-3 NA few CAISESGPLGW TGTGCCATCAGTGAGTCGGGACCTCTAGGTTGG
TRBJ1-6 TRBV28 TRBD1 NA CASRLPGTGASPLHF TGTGCCAGCAGGTTACCCGGGACAGGGGCCTCCCCCCTCCACTTT
TRBJ1-1 TRBV29-1 NA many CSGMTDTNTEAFF TGCAGCGGCATGACAGACACGAACACTGAAGCTTTCTTT
TRBJ2-3 TRBV7-2 TRBD2 many CASSYHSGREGTDTQYF TGTGCCAGCAGCTACCATAGCGGGAGGGAAGGCACAGATACGCAGTATTTT
TRBJ2-3 TRBV10-3 TRBD1 NA CAISDATGSGDTQYF TGTGCCATCAGTGATGCGACAGGGTCTGGAGATACGCAGTATTTT
TRBJ2-7 TRBV20-1 NA many CSARGPRGDEQYF TGCAGTGCTAGAGGTCCCAGGGGGGACGAGCAGTACTTC
TRBJ2-1 TRBV4-2 NA many CASSPTSRVNEQFF TGTGCCAGCAGCCCAACTAGCAGGGTCAATGAGCAGTTCTTC
TRBJ1-5 TRBV6-2/TRBV6-3 TRBD1 many CASSTGQAFYSNQPQHF TGTGCCAGCAGTACGGGACAGGCCTTCTATAGCAATCAGCCCCAGCATTTT
TRBJ2-7 TRBV5-1 NA many CASSFGWLPDYEQYF TGCGCCAGCAGCTTTGGCTGGCTCCCAGACTACGAGCAGTACTTC
TRBJ2-3 TRBV5-4 TRBD2 NA CASSLAGTSGSDTQYF TGTGCCAGCAGCTTAGCCGGGACTAGCGGCTCAGATACGCAGTATTTT
TRBJ2-3 TRBV4-2 TRBD2 many CASSRVASGSPDTQYF TGTGCCAGCAGTCGGGTTGCTAGCGGGAGCCCAGATACGCAGTATTTT
TRBJ1-1 TRBV28 NA many CASSSGLQAFF TGTGCCAGCAGTTCGGGGCTTCAAGCTTTCTTT
TRBJ1-1 TRBV12-5 NA NA CASGLTTTGTEAFF TGTGCTAGTGGTTTGACCACAACGGGCACTGAAGCTTTCTTT
TRBJ2-5 TRBV6-6 TRBD1 many CASSQGPDRGETQYF TGTGCCAGCAGCCAAGGACCCGACAGGGGAGAGACCCAGTACTTC
TRBJ2-7 TRBV12-3/TRBV12-4 TRBD2 few CASSSWTSGGRYEQYF TGTGCCAGCAGTTCTTGGACTAGCGGGGGGAGGTACGAGCAGTACTTC
TRBJ2-7 TRBV12-3/TRBV12-4 NA few CASSRGALSYEQYF TGTGCCAGCAGCAGGGGAGCACTATCCTACGAGCAGTACTTC
TRBJ2-1 TRBV6-1 TRBD2 many CASRGVAGASNEQFF TGTGCCAGCAGAGGTGTAGCGGGAGCATCGAATGAGCAGTTCTTC
TRBJ2-7 TRBV28 NA many CASSSDMWRLYEQYF TGTGCCAGCAGTTCCGACATGTGGCGTCTCTACGAGCAGTACTTC
TRBJ2-6 TRBV6-2/TRBV6-3 NA many CASRQLWVLGANVLTF TGTGCCAGCAGACAACTCTGGGTTCTAGGGGCCAACGTCCTGACTTTC